This T cell receptor beta chain was identified in a study of Tregs in tolerant kidney transplant recipients (dated by TCRdb to between 2017 and 2020). Context from the whole study: The study used TCRbeta sequencing to identify donor-specific regulatory T cells before combined kidney and bone marrow transplantation, then tracked those cells after transplant.

Related donors were used in the transplants with nonmyeloablative bone marrow transplantation, and mixed chimerism was transient in the human trials. Thawed PBMCs were FACS-sorted into unstimulated Tregs (CD4+CD25+CD127-), CD4+ non-Tregs (CD4+CD25-), CD4 cells and CD8 cells. Patients were a few combined kidney and bone marrow transplant recipients from the ITN036ST trial, and only these trial subjects had samples available. Healthy control blood was separated into PBMCs by Ficoll density gradient and cryopreserved, and patient PBMCs were collected both before and after transplant. For TCRbeta CDR3 sequencing, genomic DNA from the sorted cells was extracted using the QIAGEN DNeasy Blood and Tissue Kit. High-throughput TCRbeta CDR3 sequencing was carried out commercially through immunoSEQ, with PCR amplification with bias correction and internal controls included. Per the original workflow: A unique productive TCRbeta sequence was defined by the CDR3 nucleotide sequence when primers matched, and otherwise by the CDR3 amino acid sequence together with the Vbeta and Jbeta genes. As a correction for sorting error, sequences shared between sorted populations at a frequency ratio of 2:1 or less were discarded, and the remaining shared sequences were assigned to the higher population. Donor-reactive sequences were defined as at least 5-fold expanded in CFSE-low cells versus unstimulated cells, with frequency of at least 0.01% in CFSE-low cells. Jensen-Shannon divergence, calculated on the top 100 TCRbeta sequences ranked by frequency, was used to quantify repertoire divergence. When a sample had multiple sequencing runs, each run was corrected for sorting error separately and the runs were then pooled. TCRdb mirrors the immuneACCESS table, restricted to in-frame sequences. Some clones are absent from its copies; in checked studies, under half trace to an unresolved V gene, and the reason for the others is unknown. V and J calls and clone size come straight from that table; D and trimming were deduced from the DNA. The sample table shows about 100,000 clones, and roughly 93% are seen once. The biggest ten clones account for approximately 1.5% of the sample.

After removal of 5 bases from V and 8 bases from J, the junction retains 17 bases not matched to a gene. CDR1 and CDR2 were assigned from the germline V gene as SGHNT and YENEEA. Taken from cysteine to phenylalanine, the CDR3 has 16 residues. The DNA shown is the 48-base CDR3, in frame from base 1. On this clone: Its target antigen remains unknown. Base qualities are not provided; no much larger clone lies one nucleotide away.

What the research found in general, with its limitations: Expanding Tregs with activated donor B cells appeared to identify the most biologically relevant and donor-specific TCRbeta repertoire. In tolerant patients, the expansion of donor-specific Tregs was greater than global Treg expansion, suggesting that the expansion was antigen-driven rather than nonspecific. The study was limited by small patient numbers, and the findings need validation in larger populations and under other immunosuppression protocols. Biological reproducibility was not directly assessed, although technical replication error appeared to be minimal. For some patients, the PCR primers changed as time went on, which meant samples from those patients could not be compared with one another at the nucleotide level.

Rearrangement joined TRBV11-3 to TRBJ1-2, and 7 junction bases match TRBD1. This TCR was sampled from a human patient who received a combined kidney and bone marrow transplant. After a transplant, certain T cells may trace back to the graft donor. The sequencing used CD4+ T cells from blood (PBMCs), collected 12 months after the transplant. This receptor carries the CDR3 CASSQATGLGWLGYTF. The nucleotides read TGTGCCAGCAGCCAAGCGACAGGGCTGGGCTGGCTGGGCTACACCTTC.